This TCR beta chain comes out of a study of cytomegalovirus exposure and HLA in healthy donors. Study conclusions and caveats: In a later analysis, 16,951 TCR beta sequences were associated with HLA alleles at 0.05 false discovery rate.

Germline V lookup: CDR1 SEHNR, CDR2 FQNEAQ (reference sequence). The germline V and J ends were trimmed by 5 bases and 10 bases, with 14 bases remaining between them. This CDR3 region has 12 residues. This clone was observed a handful of times. Its matching antigen is unknown. PCR used 60 Vbeta primers and 13 Jbeta primers. Original methodology: Approximately 10 million shared chains were among approximately 87 million unique TCR beta chains counted in a later analysis. Produced via immunoSEQ multiplex PCR; TCRdb's table is partial and in-frame only. Clonal size and the V and J genes are those of that table, whereas D and trimming came from the DNA. The sample carries 140,000 or so clones, around two thirds recorded once.

The origin of this receptor is a male donor in good health and CMV-seronegative. The chain is built from TRBV7-9 and TRBJ1-1; D uncertain. Sequencing was carried out using PBMCs. The CDR3 spells CASSLQEGSAFF. CDR3 sequence (DNA): TGTGCCAGCAGCCTTCAGGAGGGCTCAGCTTTCTTT.